These 12 T cell receptor beta chains were all obtained from the same sample, sequenced in a study of STAT3 mutations in large granular lymphocyte leukemia (dated by TCRdb to about 2019). Libraries came from the immunoSEQ multiplex PCR assay. Entries here come from immuneACCESS through TCRdb and include only in-frame sequences with V and J called. Some clones fail to appear in such tables; in the studies checked, an unresolved V gene covers under half of the shortfall, and the cause of the remainder is unknown. The sample table lists tens of thousands of clones, approximately 83% of them with a count of one. 12% of the sample is in the top ten clones. For these TCRs, the target antigens are not known. Overall results and qualifications from the work: At least one immunodominant TCRbeta clonotype was present in every T-LGLL patient, and multiple immunodominant subclonotypes appeared in about half of the T-LGLL patients.

Specimen: peripheral blood mononuclear cells. These receptor sequences come from a man in his sixties with T-cell large granular lymphocyte leukemia. Some clones in this sample may be carry-over from other donors' samples. The age is the age at diagnosis.

The genes are TRBV30 and TRBJ1-1, with D unresolved. The V gene's germline CDR1 is GTSNPN and CDR2 SVGIG (reference sequence). The CDR3 extends over 12 amino acids. Trimming pared 2 bases from V and 1 base from J, leaving 5 bases between. CDR3 protein: CAWSRTNTEAFF. The CDR3 region has the DNA TGTGCCTGGAGTAGGACGAACACTGAAGCTTTCTTT.

This chain connects TRBV19 to TRBJ2-5, with 11 nucleotides matching TRBD2. There are 16 residues in the CDR3. V was clipped by 0 bases and J by 1 base; unmatched bases: 1. CDR1 and CDR2 (germline): LNHDA, SQIVND (reference sequence). CDR3 nucleotides: TGTGCCAGTAGTATAGAGACTAGCGGGACCCAAGAGACCCAGTACTTC. Translated: CASSIETSGTQETQYF.

The gene calls are TRBV5-6 and TRBJ2-3, with D possibly called TRBD1 or TRBD2 (5 bases each). The ends were cut back, 0 bases at V and 2 bases at J, with 10 bases in the middle. This CDR3 contains 15 residues. Germline CDR1 SGHDT, CDR2 YYEEEE. CDR3 sequence reads: CASSLAPGATDTQYF. CDR3 nucleotides: TGTGCCAGCAGCTTGGCCCCCGGGGCCACAGATACGCAGTATTTT.

This clone is a singleton in its sample. The chain employs TRBV29-1 and TRBJ2-7; the match to TRBD1 covers 10 bases. J gave up 3 bases and V 0 bases, and 5 bases lay outside the gene matches. Germline V gene data show CDR1 as SQVTM and CDR2 as ANQGSEA. The length of the CDR3 is 15 residues. Here the CDR3 DNA reads TGCAGCGTTGAAGAAGGGGGGACAGGGGACTACGAGCAGTACTTC. This encodes CSVEEGGTGDYEQYF.

V and J are TRBV5-1 and TRBJ1-4; 10 positions match TRBD1. Germline V CDR1 and CDR2: SGHRS, YFSETQ. This CDR3 is built from 17 residues. The trim removed 2 bases at V and 8 bases at J, leaving 12 bases unmatched. The DNA for the CDR3 is TGCGCCAGCAGCTTCGGACAGGGGGGGTCCTTTGGAGAAAAACTGTTTTTT. Amino acid sequence: CASSFGQGGSFGEKLFF.

The gene calls are TRBV5-1 and TRBJ2-3; 9 bases agree with TRBD2. CDR1 and CDR2 from the germline V gene are SGHRS and YFSETQ. With V trimmed by 6 bases and J by 5 bases, 10 bases remained unmatched. The CDR3 length is 15 residues. This chain's CDR3 is CASTSGTSTGDTQYF. The CDR3 DNA sequence: TGCGCCAGCACCTCCGGGACTAGCACCGGAGATACGCAGTATTTT.

This clone was found once. The rearrangement links TRBV5-1 to TRBJ2-2, with TRBD2 matching over 12 bases. Per the germline V gene, CDR1 is SGHRS and CDR2 is YFSETQ. This CDR3 has 16 amino acids. After removal of 4 bases from V and 5 bases from J, the junction contained 6 bases not matched to a gene. CDR3 coding DNA: TGCGCCAGCAGCCCTATGGGGACTAGCGGGACCGGGGAGCTGTTTTTT. Residues: CASSPMGTSGTGELFF.

The rearrangement joins TRBV5-1 to TRBJ2-1; D perhaps matches TRBD1 (5 bases). Germline CDR1 SGHRS, CDR2 YFSETQ. This CDR3 has 14 amino acids. V was pared by 1 base and J by 8 bases, with 13 bases between. CDR3 sequence (DNA): TGCGCCAGCAGCTTGTCCAGGGTTGAATATGAGCAGTTCTTC. It translates to CASSLSRVEYEQFF.

This chain links TRBV6-5 with TRBJ2-7; maybe TRBD1 (5 bases). Germline-derived CDR1 and CDR2 are MNHEY and SVGAGI. Trimming took 8 bases from V and 3 from J, leaving 14 bases between them. CDR3 length equals 13 residues. CDR3: CASGRPDSYEQYF. The CDR3 nucleotides are TGTGCCAGCGGGCGGCCCGACAGCTACGAGCAGTACTTC.

This sequence joins TRBV10-2 and TRBJ1-5; D is possibly TRBD1 (5 bases). The CDR3 length is 14 residues. V shed 3 bases and J shed 6 bases, with 12 bases lying between them. The germline V gene has CDR1 WSHSY and CDR2 SAAADI. Here the CDR3 reads CASSEAAGSQPQHF. CDR3 in DNA: TGCGCCAGCAGTGAAGCCGCAGGGTCTCAGCCCCAGCATTTT.

The gene calls are TRBV5-1 and TRBJ2-2, with D perhaps being TRBD1 or TRBD2 (5 bases each). Germline lookup yields CDR1 SGHRS and CDR2 YFSETQ. The CDR3 has 16 residues. Trimming took 0 bases from V and 5 from J, leaving 14 bases between them. CDR3 DNA sequence: TGCGCCAGCAGCTTGGCTAGGGACCTGGGGACCGGGGAGCTGTTTTTT. It specifies CASSLARDLGTGELFF.

The rearrangement links TRBV4-3 to TRBJ1-2, with 7 bases identical to TRBD1. CDR3 length: 17 residues. Germline V gives CDR1 LGHNA, CDR2 YSLEER. V shed 0 bases, J shed 4 bases, and the junction held 11 bases outside the gene matches. CDR3 nucleotides: TGCGCCAGCAGCCAAGATCACACCGCCGCAGGGGGCTATGGCTACACCTTC. Translation gives CASSQDHTAAGGYGYTF.